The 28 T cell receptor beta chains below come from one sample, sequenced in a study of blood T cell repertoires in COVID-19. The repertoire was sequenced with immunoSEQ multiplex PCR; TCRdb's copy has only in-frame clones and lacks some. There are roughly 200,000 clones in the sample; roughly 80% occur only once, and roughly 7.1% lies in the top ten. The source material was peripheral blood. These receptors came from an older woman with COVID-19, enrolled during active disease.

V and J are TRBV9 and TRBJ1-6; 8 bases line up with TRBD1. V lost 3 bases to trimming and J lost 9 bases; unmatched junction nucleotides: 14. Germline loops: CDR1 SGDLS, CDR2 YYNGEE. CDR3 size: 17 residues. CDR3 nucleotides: TGTGCCAGCAGCGCCGAGACAGGGGCCGATGGACTTTCACCCCTCCACTTT. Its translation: CASSAETGADGLSPLHF.

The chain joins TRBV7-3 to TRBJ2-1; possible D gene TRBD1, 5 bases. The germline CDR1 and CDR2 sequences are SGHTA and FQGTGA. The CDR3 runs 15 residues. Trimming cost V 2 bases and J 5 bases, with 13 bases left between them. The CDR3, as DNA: TGTGCCAGCAGCTTATCAGGGTATAGTAACAATGAGCAGTTCTTC. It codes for CASSLSGYSNNEQFF.

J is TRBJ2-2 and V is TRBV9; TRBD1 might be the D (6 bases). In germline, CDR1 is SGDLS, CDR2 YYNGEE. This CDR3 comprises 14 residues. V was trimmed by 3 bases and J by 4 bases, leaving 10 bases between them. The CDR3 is CASSATGPTGELFF. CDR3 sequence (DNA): TGTGCCAGCAGCGCCACAGGGCCCACCGGGGAGCTGTTTTTT. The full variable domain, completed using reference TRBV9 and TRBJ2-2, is DSGVTQTPKHLITATGQRVTLRCSPRSGDLSVYWYQQSLDQGLQFLIQYYNGEERAKGNILERFSAQQFPDLHSELNLSSLELGDSALYFCASSATGPTGELFFGEGSRLTVL.

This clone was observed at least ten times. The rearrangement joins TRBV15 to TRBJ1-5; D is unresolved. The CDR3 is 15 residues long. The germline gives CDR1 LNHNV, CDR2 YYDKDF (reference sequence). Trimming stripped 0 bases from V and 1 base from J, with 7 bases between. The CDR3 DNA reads TGTGCCACCAGCAGAGATGGCGGGAGCAATCAGCCCCAGCATTTT. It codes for CATSRDGGSNQPQHF.

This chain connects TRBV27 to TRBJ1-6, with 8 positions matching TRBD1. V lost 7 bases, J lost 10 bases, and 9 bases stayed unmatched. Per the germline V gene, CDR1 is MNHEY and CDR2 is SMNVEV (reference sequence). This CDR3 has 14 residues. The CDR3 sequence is CASKRTGTRSPLHF. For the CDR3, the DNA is TGTGCCAGCAAAAGGACAGGGACCAGGTCACCCCTCCACTTT.

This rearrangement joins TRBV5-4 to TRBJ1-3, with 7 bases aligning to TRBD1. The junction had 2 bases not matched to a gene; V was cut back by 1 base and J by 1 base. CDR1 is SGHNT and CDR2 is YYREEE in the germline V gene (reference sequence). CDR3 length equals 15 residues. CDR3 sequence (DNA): TGTGCCAGCAGCTTGACAGGGGCGTCTGGAAACACCATATATTTT. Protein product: CASSLTGASGNTIYF.

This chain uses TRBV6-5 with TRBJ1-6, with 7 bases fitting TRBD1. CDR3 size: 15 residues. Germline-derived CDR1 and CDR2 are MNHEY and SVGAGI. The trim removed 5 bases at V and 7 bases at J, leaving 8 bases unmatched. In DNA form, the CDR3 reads TGTGCCAGCAGTCCCCCGGGACAGAAAAATTCACCCCTCCACTTT. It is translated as CASSPPGQKNSPLHF.

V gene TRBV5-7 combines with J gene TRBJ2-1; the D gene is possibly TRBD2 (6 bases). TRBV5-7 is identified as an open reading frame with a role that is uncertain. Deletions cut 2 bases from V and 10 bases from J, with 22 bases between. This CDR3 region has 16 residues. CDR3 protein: CASSLGSATRSYEQFF. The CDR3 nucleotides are TGTGCCAGCAGCTTAGGGTCTGCGACTAGATCATACGAGCAGTTCTTC.

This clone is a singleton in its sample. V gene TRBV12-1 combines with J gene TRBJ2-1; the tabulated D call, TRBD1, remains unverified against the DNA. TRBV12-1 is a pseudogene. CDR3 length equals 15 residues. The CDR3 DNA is TGTGCCAGCAGCTTTGAAGGGGGCAGGGTGGATGAGCAGTTCTTC. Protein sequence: CASSFEGGRVDEQFF.

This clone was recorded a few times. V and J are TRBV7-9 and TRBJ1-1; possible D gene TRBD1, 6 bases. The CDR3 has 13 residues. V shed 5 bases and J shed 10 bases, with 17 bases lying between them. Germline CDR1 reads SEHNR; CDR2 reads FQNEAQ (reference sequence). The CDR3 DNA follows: TGTGCCAGCAGCCCAGAGTTGGGGGCGGGAGCTTTCTTT. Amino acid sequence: CASSPELGAGAFF. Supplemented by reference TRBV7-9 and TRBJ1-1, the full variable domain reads DTGVSQNPRHKITKRGQNVTFRCDPISEHNRLYWYRQTLGQGPEFLTYFQNEAQLEKSRLLSDRFSAERPKGSFSTLEIQRTEQGDSAMYLCASSPELGAGAFFGQGTRLTVV.

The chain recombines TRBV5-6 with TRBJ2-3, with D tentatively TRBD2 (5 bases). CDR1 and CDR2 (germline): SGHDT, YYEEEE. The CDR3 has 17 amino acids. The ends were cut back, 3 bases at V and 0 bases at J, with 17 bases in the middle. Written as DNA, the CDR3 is TGTGCCAGCAGCTCGGACCTATATGGACTTAGCACAGATACGCAGTATTTT. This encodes CASSSDLYGLSTDTQYF.

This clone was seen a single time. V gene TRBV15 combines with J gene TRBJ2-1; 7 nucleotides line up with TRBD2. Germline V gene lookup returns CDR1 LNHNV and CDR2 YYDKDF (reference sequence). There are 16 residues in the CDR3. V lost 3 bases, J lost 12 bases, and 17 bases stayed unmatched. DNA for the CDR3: TGTGCCACCAGCAGCGCCGACCCTGGCGGGAGAGTTTGGCAGTTCTTC. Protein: CATSSADPGGRVWQFF. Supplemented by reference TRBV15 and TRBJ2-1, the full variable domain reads DAMVIQNPRYQVTQFGKPVTLSCSQTLNHNVMYWYQQKSSQAPKLLFHYYDKDFNNEADTPDNFQSRRPNTSFCFLDIRSPGLGDTAMYLCATSSADPGGRVWQFFGPGTRLTVL.

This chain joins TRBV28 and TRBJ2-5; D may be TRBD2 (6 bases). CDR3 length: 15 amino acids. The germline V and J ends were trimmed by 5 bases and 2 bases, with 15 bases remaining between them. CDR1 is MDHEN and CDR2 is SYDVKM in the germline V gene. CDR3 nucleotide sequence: TGTGCCAGCAGTGAGATGGAGCGGGTACAAGAGACCCAGTACTTC. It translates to CASSEMERVQETQYF.

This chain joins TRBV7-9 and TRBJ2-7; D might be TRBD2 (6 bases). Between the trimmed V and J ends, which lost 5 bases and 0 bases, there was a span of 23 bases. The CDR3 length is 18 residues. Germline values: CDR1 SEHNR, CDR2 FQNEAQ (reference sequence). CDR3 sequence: CASSPGVSASFSSYEQYF. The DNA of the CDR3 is TGTGCCAGCAGCCCGGGGGTCTCGGCTAGCTTTAGCTCCTACGAGCAGTACTTC.

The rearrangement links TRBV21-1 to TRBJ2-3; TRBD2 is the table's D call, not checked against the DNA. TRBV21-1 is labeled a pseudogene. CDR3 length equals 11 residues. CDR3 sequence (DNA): TGTGCCAGCAGCACCGCAGATACGCAGTATTTT. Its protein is CASSTADTQYF.

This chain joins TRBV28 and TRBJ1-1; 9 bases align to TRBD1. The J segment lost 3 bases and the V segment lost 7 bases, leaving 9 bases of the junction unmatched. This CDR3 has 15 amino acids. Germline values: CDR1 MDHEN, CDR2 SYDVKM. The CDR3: CASKTQGARDTEAFF. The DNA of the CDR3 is TGTGCCAGCAAGACACAGGGGGCGAGGGACACTGAAGCTTTCTTT. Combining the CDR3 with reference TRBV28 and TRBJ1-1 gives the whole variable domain DVKVTQSSRYLVKRTGEKVFLECVQDMDHENMFWYRQDPGLGLRLIYFSYDVKMKEKGDIPEGYSVSREKKERFSLILESASTNQTSMYLCASKTQGARDTEAFFGQGTRLTVV.

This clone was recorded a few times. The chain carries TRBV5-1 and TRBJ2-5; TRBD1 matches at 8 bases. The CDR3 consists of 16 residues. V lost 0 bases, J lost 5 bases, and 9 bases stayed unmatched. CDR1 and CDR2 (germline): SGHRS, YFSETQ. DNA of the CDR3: TGCGCCAGCAGCTTGGGGCCAGGGGGCCCTCCGGAGACCCAGTACTTC. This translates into CASSLGPGGPPETQYF.

CDR3 amino acids: CASSPWTGLNQPQHF. The CDR3 DNA is TGTGCCAGCAGCCCGTGGACAGGGTTGAATCAGCCCCAGCATTTT. The chain joins TRBV7-2 to TRBJ1-5; 8 nucleotides align to TRBD1. Trimming at V came to 5 bases and at J to 4 bases, leaving 7 bases not matched to a gene. The CDR3 runs 15 residues. Germline V gives CDR1 SGHTA, CDR2 FQGNSA.

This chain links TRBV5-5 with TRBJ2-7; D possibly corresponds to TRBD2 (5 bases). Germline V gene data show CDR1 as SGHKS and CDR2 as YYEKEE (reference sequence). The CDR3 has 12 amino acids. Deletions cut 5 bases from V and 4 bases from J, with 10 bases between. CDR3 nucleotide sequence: TGTGCCAGCAGTTCCGAGGGATACGAGCAGTACTTC. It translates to CASSSEGYEQYF.

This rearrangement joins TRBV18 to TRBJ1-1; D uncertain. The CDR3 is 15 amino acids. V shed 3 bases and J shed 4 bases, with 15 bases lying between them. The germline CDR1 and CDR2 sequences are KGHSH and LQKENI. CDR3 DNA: TGTGCCAGCTCACCCTCAGCGGCAGTTTCCACTGAAGCTTTCTTT. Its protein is CASSPSAAVSTEAFF.

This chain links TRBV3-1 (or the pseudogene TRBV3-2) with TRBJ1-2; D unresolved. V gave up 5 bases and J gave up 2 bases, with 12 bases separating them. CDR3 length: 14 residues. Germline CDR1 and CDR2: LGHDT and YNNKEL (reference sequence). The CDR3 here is CASSSRTQNYGYTF. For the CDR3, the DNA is TGTGCCAGCAGCTCTCGGACTCAAAACTATGGCTACACCTTC.

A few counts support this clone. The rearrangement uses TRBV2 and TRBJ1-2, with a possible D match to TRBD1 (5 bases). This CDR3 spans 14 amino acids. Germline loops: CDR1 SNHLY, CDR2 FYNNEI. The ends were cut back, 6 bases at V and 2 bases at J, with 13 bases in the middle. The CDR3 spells CASRSSRVNYGYTF. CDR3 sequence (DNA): TGTGCCAGCAGAAGTTCCAGGGTAAACTATGGCTACACCTTC.

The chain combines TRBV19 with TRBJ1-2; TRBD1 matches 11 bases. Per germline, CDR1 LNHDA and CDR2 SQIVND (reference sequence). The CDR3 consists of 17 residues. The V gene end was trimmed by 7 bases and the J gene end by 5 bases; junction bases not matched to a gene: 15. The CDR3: CASKLPGQGAFGYGYTF. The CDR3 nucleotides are TGTGCCAGTAAACTCCCAGGACAGGGGGCTTTTGGATATGGCTACACCTTC.

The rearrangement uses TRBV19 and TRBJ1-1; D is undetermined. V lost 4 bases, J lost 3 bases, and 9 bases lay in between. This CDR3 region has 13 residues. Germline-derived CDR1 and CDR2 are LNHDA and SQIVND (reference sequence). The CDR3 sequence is CASSTEFYTEAFF. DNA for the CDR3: TGTGCCAGTAGTACCGAGTTTTACACTGAAGCTTTCTTT.

The CDR3 loop is CASSSGPSGGTEAFF. The DNA for the CDR3 is TGTGCCAGCAGCTCCGGGCCCTCGGGGGGCACTGAAGCTTTCTTT. The chain combines TRBV11-1 with TRBJ1-1; possibly TRBD1 for D (5 bases). V was pared by 4 bases and J by 4 bases, with 16 bases between. Germline values: CDR1 SGHAT, CDR2 FQDESV (reference sequence). This CDR3 region has 15 residues.

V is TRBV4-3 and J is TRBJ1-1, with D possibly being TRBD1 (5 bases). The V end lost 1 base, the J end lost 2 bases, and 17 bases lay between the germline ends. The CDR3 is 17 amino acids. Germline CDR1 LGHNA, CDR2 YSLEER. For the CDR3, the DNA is TGCGCCAGCAGCCAAGTTGTACAAAGGGGACTAAACACTGAAGCTTTCTTT. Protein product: CASSQVVQRGLNTEAFF.

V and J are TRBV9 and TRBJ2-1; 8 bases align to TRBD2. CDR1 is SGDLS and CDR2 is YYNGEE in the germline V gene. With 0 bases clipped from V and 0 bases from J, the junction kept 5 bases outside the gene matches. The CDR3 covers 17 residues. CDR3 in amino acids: CASSVGILAGSYNEQFF. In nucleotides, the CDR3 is TGTGCCAGCAGCGTAGGCATCCTAGCGGGCTCCTACAATGAGCAGTTCTTC.

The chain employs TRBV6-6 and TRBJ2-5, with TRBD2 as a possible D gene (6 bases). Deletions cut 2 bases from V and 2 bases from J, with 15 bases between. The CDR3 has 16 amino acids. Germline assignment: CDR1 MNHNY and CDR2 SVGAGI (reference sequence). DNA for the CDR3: TGTGCCAGCAGTTACAGCCCCGGGGGTGGGCAAGAGACCCAGTACTTC. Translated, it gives CASSYSPGGGQETQYF.